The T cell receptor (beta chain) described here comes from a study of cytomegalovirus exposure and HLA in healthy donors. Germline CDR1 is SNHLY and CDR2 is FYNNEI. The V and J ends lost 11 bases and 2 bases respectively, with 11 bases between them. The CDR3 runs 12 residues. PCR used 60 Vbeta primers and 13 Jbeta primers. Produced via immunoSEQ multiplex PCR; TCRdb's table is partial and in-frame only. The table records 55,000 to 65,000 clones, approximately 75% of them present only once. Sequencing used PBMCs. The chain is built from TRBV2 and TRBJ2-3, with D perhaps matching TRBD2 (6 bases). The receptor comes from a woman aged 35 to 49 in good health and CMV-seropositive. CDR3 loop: CASAGITDTQYF. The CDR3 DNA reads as TGTGCCTCTGCGGGGATCACAGATACGCAGTATTTT.